This TCR beta chain was captured by sequencing in a study of glioma-infiltrating T cells after dendritic cell vaccination. All glioblastoma patients lacked an isocitrate dehydrogenase mutation. Blood PBMC samples: pre-vaccination, two weeks post third vaccination, and at tumor progression. The CDR3 length is 14 residues. CDR1 and CDR2 (germline): SEHNR, FQNEAQ (reference sequence). Trimming left V 2 bases short and J 10 bases short, with 14 bases between. Primers: 60 V beta forward and 13 J beta reverse. Sequenced by immunoSEQ multiplex PCR; TCRdb stores in-frame clones only, minus some. The profile shows about 99,000 clones, about four fifths of them singletons.

The chain has TRBV7-9 and TRBJ2-2; D is unclear. The starting material was blood, obtained before dendritic cell vaccination. The receptor was isolated from a human donor with glioblastoma. The CDR3 bases are TGTGCCAGCAGCTTACTGCGGTCCGCCGCGGAGCTGTTTTTT. It yields the protein CASSLLRSAAELFF.